This entry concerns a single TCR beta chain. Its antigen is unknown. No quality values exist for individual bases; no much larger clone is one base distant. This record belongs to a study of cytomegalovirus exposure and HLA in healthy donors (dated by TCRdb to the late 2010s). The study in broad terms: In an earlier analysis of 450 to 750 of the donors, around 290 Gb of sequence data and 90 million to 120 million unique TCR beta sequences from 180 million or so T cells were reported. Roughly 310 gigabases of sequencing data and 70 million to 100 million unique TCR sequences were included in an early release covering roughly 600 HLA-typed donors. Of the approximately 400 genotyped donors, roughly 85% fell in the genetic ancestry cluster associated with self-reported Caucasian donors. The aim of the study was to test whether cataloging public T cell receptors could identify signatures of past pathogen exposure. The study profiled the T cell repertoires of more than 500 subjects by immunosequencing and related them to cytomegalovirus serostatus. Along with the approximately 700-subject first cohort, a separate validation cohort of over a hundred different subjects was used. To predict cytomegalovirus infection status, the study combined high-throughput TCR immunosequencing, statistical association of individual TCRs with disease status, and machine learning. A later analysis re-examined previously published TCR beta repertoires from 500 to 700 donors and added high-resolution HLA genotyping to investigate patterns of TCR occurrence. Rather than drawing on any new phenotypic data, the later analysis identified candidate immune exposures from TCR beta sequences and the way those sequences occurred across donors. In an earlier analysis of 587 of the donors, high-throughput TCR beta sequencing was used to judge whether each TCR beta V gene segment behaved as functional or pseudogenic. Alongside the repertoire data, information on donor age, sex, ethnicity and CMV serostatus was compiled. Genome-wide SNP genotypes for about 60% of the roughly 700 donors were used in a later genetic analysis, which treated that subset as a discovery cohort. Every discovery cohort repertoire had been produced on one sequencing platform. Both class I and class II loci were covered by HLA typing, at four-digit resolution. The number of typed donors differed by locus: roughly 620-630 for A, B, C, DRB1 and DQB1; 522 for DQA1; over 600 for DPA1; and some 470 for DPB1. Roughly 5 DR-DQ haplotypes were treated as single units for association and clustering because of strong linkage in the cohort. Across 300 to 400 genotyped donors of the cohort, an average of approximately 220,000 unique TCR beta nucleotide sequences per donor were sequenced, and 15% to 20% of those sequences were non-productive.

The cohort consisted of 666 healthy bone marrow donors. At the time of sampling, all cohort members were nominally healthy, though unrecorded immune exposures were likely present. The donor was CMV seropositive and was included in the group of 250 to 300 seropositive cohort members. A peripheral blood sample was collected from each donor, and TCR beta sequencing was performed on peripheral blood mononuclear cells. Genomic DNA was extracted from the blood cell samples with the Qiagen DNeasy Blood Extraction Kit. General conclusions and limits of the study: Because HLA typing was unavailable for some donors at each locus, only the typed subset was used in association tests. A further reported finding was that TCR beta sequences accurately predicted the HLA-A and HLA-B alleles for most subjects in the first cohort. A later analysis found that most CMV-associated TCR beta chains appeared HLA-restricted, with HLA associations seemingly driven largely by CMV exposure. Correlated functional status among segregating V segments might reflect linkage disequilibrium, but an unknown experimental factor could not be ruled out. In this cohort, only TCR beta chains were sequenced, and detectable features were limited by the absence of alpha or paired-chain data. Some 15 rarely observed V segments, including chromosome 9 orphons, were excluded from the earlier analysis of about 500 of the donors because counts were too low. Specific HLA alleles were associated with 16,951 TCR beta sequences at a false discovery rate of 0.05 in a later analysis. A cluster of highly shared sequence variants was judged likely to represent a technical artifact of the sequencing pipeline. The 87-base-pair reads could not distinguish some IMGT-functional V segments, including TRBV6-2 and TRBV6-3, so those segments were excluded. In both the original and validation cohorts, the classifier was reported to diagnose cytomegalovirus status with high specificity and sensitivity. A total of 164 TCR beta chains were listed by the study as associated with cytomegalovirus. According to the authors, the approach could potentially be generalized to other disease states and immunological phenotypes. A later genetic analysis reported fewer N-insertions in productive TCRs among donors in an Asian-associated ancestry cluster than the roughly 650-donor mean. Strong co-occurrence of HLA alleles, especially DR and DQ, made assigning TCR associations to individual alleles difficult. Compared with equally common non-associated chains, HLA-associated TCR beta chains in a later analysis were more clonally expanded and had lower generation probabilities. V-gene and J-gene trimming of TCR beta chains was associated with a missense DCLRE1C variant in a later genetic analysis, and the association was replicated in an independent cohort. The only immune exposure information available for the cohort was CMV serostatus. A few of the identified cytomegalovirus-associated TCR beta chains were confirmed in vitro to be specific for cytomegalovirus antigens. Most TCR sequences were seen in very few donors, while some public TCRs were found in many individuals. Sequencing depth was assumed to be roughly uniform across donors in the presence/absence analyses, though that assumption may not hold. In a later analysis, several top co-occurrence clusters were reported to appear linked to parvovirus B19, influenza, CMV and Epstein-Barr virus. An earlier analysis of some 560 of the donors showed that most TCR beta V segments appeared in productive rearrangements either about 87% or about 30% of the time, which broadly matched IMGT annotations. In a later analysis, TCR association rates were found to vary across HLA loci, with the most associated TCRs seen for DRB1 alleles and the fewest for HLA-C alleles.

The germline V gene (reference sequence) provides CDR1 LNHDA and CDR2 SQIVND. The V end loses 0 bases and the J end loses 2 bases, and a stretch of 11 bases separates them. The CDR3 measures 15 amino acids from cysteine to phenylalanine. The kept DNA is CDR3 alone, 45 bases in frame from the first base. The library was produced with the immunoSEQ multiplex PCR assay. For the multiplex PCR, a mixture combining 60 forward primers for TCR Vbeta segments and 13 reverse primers for TCR Jbeta segments was used. A multiplex PCR assay on genomic DNA amplified the CDR3 region of rearranged TCR beta genes. On the Illumina HiSeq System, the amplified TCR beta libraries were sequenced as 87-base-pair reads. On the authors' methods: A later analysis counted tens of millions of unique TCR beta chains across the 666 repertoires, and some 11 million of these chains were shared by at least two donors. To remove PCR and sequencing errors, raw reads were error-corrected and collapsed into unique sequences using a nearest-neighbor algorithm that merged closely related sequences. Alignment of CDR3 sequences to IMGT reference sequences was used to assign V, D and J gene segments. For a sequence to be retained, a match of at least six nucleotides was required to both a V gene segment and a J gene segment. A rearrangement was called productive if the CDR3 had no stop codons and remained in frame with V and J, and every other rearrangement was called non-productive. Following IMGT convention, CDR3 was defined as the stretch from the second conserved V-encoded cysteine to the conserved J-encoded phenylalanine. In an earlier analysis of more than 550 of the donors, sequences lacking an unambiguous match to a single V gene segment were excluded. In an earlier analysis of 500 to 750 of the donors, V segments were called functional above 56.7% productive rearrangements and were called segregating when the between-donor standard deviation exceeded 5%. A statistical classification framework was built to diagnose cytomegalovirus status from the catalog of TCR beta chain sequences. In a later analysis, TCR nucleotide sequences were compared against IMGT/GENE-DB human TR gene sequences so that V and J genes could be assigned. A later analysis assigned CDR3 sequences and most-parsimonious VDJ recombination scenarios with the TCRdist pipeline. A later analysis defined each TCR beta chain by its CDR3 amino acid sequence plus V-gene family, and excluded reads lacking a unique V-gene family. In a later analysis, 450 to 600 highly shared, low-generation-probability nucleotide sequences were removed to address suspected cross-contamination and a sequencing artifact. In a later analysis, a clonal expansion index for each public chain was calculated from normalized within-repertoire ranks of inferred template counts. Generation probabilities in a later analysis came from a VDJ recombination model fitted to out-of-frame rearrangements, and those results were checked against IGoR. In a later analysis, TCR-TCR, TCR-HLA and TCR-CMV co-occurrence was scored with hypergeometric tests, and a repertoire-size bias correction was applied to TCR pairs. To estimate false discovery rates, a later analysis permuted the HLA or CMV assignments 20 times. A later analysis grouped co-occurring TCRs with DBSCAN, adding TCRdist sequence similarity when clustering within HLA-allele-positive subsets. For co-occurrence clustering, repertoires with fewer than 30,000 or more than 120,000 public chains were excluded, along with about five repertoires with anomalous nucleotide sharing. TCRdb provides this immuneACCESS table in a form limited to in-frame rearrangements. Some clones are lacking; in checked studies, under half of them reflect an unresolved V gene, and why the rest are absent is not known. That table furnishes V, J and clone size, whereas the DNA furnished D and trimming. The sample table lists over 150,000 clones, roughly four fifths of them with a count of one. In total, the top ten clones hold about 10% of the sample.

The clonotype comes from a man aged 50-59 years in good health and CMV-seropositive. The chain is made from TRBV19 and TRBJ2-7; a tentative D call is TRBD1 (5 bases match). The sample taken for sequencing was PBMCs. The CDR3 here reads CASSIEGAVPYEQYF. In nucleotides, the sequence is TGTGCCAGTAGTATAGAAGGGGCCGTTCCCTACGAGCAGTACTTC. The CDR3 plus the reference TRBV19 and TRBJ2-7 genes for the other parts give the full variable domain: DGGITQSPKYLFRKEGQNVTLSCEQNLNHDAMYWYRQDPGQGLRLIYYSQIVNDFQKGDIAEGYSVSREKKESFPLTVTSAQKNPTAFYLCASSIEGAVPYEQYFGPGTRLTVT.